Following are 3 T cell receptor beta chains from one sample sequenced in a study of control samples from healthy donors and cancer patients. The method was immunoSEQ multiplex PCR; TCRdb's version includes in-frame clones alone and lacks a portion of them. Of around 100,000 clones listed, about 89% were seen once; the top ten hold 19%. The sample consisted of PBMCs. These receptors all come from a man aged 55 to 70 with lung cancer.

The CDR3 nucleotides read TGTGCCAGCGCGAGAGAGCGGGCGAACACTGAAGCTTTCTTT. This encodes CASARERANTEAFF. J is TRBJ1-1 and V is TRBV7-2; unclear D gene. The length of the CDR3 is 14 residues. In germline, CDR1 is SGHTA, CDR2 FQGNSA. Trimming pared 8 bases from V and 1 base from J, leaving 14 bases between.

The chain links TRBV29-1 to TRBJ2-7; TRBD1 aligns across 8 bases. Germline V CDR1 and CDR2: SQVTM, ANQGSEA. Trimming cost V 4 bases and J 2 bases; bases outside gene matches: 1. The CDR3 totals 12 residues. In DNA form, the CDR3 reads TGCAGCGTTGCACAGGGGGCCTACGAGCAGTACTTC. Protein: CSVAQGAYEQYF.

The gene calls are TRBV3-1 (or the pseudogene TRBV3-2) and TRBJ2-1; 7 bases are a match to TRBD2. CDR1 is LGHDT and CDR2 is YNNKEL in the germline V gene (reference sequence). The CDR3 covers 13 residues. Trimming at V came to 11 bases and at J to 5 bases, leaving 9 bases not matched to a gene. The CDR3 coding sequence is TGTGCCGCCGGGGCTAGCGGCCACAATGAGCAGTTCTTC. Its protein is CAAGASGHNEQFF.